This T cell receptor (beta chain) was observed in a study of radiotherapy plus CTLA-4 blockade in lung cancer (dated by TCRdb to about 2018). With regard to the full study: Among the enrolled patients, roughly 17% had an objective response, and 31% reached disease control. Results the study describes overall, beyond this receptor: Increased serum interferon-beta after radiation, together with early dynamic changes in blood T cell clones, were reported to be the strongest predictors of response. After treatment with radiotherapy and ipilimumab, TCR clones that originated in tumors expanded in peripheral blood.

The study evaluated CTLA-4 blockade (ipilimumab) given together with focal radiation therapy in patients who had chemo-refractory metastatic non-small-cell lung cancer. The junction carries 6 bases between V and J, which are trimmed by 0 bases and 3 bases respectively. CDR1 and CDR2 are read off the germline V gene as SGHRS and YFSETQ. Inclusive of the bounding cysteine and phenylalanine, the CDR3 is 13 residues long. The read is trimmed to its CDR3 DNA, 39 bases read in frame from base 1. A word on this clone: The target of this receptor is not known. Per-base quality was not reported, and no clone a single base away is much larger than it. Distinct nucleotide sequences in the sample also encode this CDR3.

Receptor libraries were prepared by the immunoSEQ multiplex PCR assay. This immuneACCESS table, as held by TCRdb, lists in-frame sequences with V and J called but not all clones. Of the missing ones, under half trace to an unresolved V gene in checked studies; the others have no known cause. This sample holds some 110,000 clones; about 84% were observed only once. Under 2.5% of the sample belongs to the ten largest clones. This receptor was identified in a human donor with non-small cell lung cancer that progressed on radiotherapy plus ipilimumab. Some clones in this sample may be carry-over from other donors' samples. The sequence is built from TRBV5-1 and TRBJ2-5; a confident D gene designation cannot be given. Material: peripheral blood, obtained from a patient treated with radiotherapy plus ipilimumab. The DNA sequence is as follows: TGCGCCAGCAGCTTGGGAGCAGAAGAGACCCAGTACTTC. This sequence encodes CASSLGAEETQYF.